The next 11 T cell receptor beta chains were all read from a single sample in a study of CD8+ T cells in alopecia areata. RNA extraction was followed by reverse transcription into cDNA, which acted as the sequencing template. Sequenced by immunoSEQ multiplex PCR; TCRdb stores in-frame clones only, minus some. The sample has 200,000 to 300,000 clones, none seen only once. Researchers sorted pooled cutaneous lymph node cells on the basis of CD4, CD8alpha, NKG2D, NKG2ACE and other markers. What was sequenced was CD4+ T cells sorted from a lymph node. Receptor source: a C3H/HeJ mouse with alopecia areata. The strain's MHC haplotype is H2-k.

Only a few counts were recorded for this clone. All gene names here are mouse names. The CDR3 reads CASKAGNQDTQYF. CDR3 bases read: TGTGCCAGCAAAGCAGGAAACCAAGAC. The rearrangement links TRBV19 to TRBJ2-5; D is uncertain. The CDR3 extends 4 residues past the end of the read, so its final part is completed from the germline J gene. Germline V gene data show CDR1 as FNHDT and CDR2 as SITEND (reference sequence). The CDR3 runs to 13 residues. V shed 6 bases and J shed 0 bases, with 8 bases lying between them.

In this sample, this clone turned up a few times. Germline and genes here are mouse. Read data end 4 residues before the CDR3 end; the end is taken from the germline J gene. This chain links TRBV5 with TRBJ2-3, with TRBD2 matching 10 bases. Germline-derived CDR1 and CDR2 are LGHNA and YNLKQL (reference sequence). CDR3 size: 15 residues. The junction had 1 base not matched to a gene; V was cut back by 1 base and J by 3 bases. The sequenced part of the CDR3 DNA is TGTGCCAGCAGCCAAGCCTGGGGGGGCGCAGAA. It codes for CASSQAWGGAE. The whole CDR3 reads CASSQAWGGAETLYF.

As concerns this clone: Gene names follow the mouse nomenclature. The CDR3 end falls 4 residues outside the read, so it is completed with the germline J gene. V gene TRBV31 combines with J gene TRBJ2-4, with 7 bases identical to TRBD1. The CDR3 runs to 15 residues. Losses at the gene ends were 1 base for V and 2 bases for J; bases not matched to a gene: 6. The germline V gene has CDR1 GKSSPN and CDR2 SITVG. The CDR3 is CAWSHRDSPQNTLYF. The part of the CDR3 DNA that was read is TGTGCCTGGAGTCATCGGGACAGCCCTCAAAAC.

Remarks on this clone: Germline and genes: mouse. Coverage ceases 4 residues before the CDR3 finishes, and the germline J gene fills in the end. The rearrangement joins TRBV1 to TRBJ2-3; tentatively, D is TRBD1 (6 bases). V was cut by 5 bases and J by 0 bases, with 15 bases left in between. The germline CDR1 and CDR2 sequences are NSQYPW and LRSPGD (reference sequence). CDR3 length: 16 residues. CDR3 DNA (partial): TGCACCTGCAGTACTCTACAGGGCCTTAGTGCAGAA. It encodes CTCSTLQGLSAE. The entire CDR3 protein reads CTCSTLQGLSAETLYF.

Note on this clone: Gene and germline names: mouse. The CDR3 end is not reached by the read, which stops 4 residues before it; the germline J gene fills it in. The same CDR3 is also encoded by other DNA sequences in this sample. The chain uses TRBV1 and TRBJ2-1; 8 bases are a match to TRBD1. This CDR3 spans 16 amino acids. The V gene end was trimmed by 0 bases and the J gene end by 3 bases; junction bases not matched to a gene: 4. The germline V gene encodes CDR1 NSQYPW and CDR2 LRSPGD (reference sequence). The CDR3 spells CTCSADLGQGYAEQFF. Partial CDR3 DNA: TGCACCTGCAGTGCAGATCTCGGACAGGGCTATGCT.

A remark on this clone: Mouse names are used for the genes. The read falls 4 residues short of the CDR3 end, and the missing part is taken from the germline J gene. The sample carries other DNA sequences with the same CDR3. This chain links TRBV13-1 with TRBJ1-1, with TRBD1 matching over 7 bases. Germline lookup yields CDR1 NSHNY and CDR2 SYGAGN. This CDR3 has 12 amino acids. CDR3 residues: CASSDDRGEVFF. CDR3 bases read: TGTGCCAGCAGTGATGACAGGGGA.

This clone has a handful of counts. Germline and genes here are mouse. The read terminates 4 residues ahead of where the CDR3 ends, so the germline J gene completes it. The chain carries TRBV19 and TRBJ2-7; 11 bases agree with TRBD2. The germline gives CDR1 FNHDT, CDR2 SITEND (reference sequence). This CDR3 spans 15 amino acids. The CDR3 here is CASSRRDWGIYEQYF. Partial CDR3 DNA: TGTGCCAGCAGCCGCCGGGACTGGGGGATTTAT.

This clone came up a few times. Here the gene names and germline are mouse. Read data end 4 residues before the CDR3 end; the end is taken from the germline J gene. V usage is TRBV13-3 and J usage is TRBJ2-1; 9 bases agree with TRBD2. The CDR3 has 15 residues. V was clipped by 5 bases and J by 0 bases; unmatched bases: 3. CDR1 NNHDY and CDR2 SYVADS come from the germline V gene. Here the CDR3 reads CASRGLGSNYAEQFF. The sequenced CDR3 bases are TGTGCCAGCAGAGGACTGGGGTCTAACTATGCT.

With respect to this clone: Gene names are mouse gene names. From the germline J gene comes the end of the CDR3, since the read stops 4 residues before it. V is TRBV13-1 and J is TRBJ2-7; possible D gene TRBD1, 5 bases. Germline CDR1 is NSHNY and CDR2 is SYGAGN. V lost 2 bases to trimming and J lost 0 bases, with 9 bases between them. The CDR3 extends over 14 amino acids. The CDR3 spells CASSERRGSYEQYF. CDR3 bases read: TGTGCCAGCAGTGAGAGGAGGGGCTCCTAT.

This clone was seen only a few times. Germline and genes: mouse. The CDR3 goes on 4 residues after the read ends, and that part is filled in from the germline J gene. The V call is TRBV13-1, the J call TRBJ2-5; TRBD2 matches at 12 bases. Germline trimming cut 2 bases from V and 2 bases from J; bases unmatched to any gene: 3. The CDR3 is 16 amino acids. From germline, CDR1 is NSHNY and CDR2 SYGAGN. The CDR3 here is CASSEDWGGRQDTQYF. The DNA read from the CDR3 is TGTGCCAGCAGTGAAGACTGGGGGGGCCGCCAAGAC.

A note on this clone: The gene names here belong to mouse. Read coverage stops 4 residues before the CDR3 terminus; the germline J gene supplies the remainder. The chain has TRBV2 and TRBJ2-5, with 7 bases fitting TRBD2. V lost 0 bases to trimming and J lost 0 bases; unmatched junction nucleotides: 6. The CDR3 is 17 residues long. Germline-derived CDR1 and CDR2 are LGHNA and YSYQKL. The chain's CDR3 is CASSQDYWGNNQDTQYF. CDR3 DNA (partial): TGTGCCAGCAGCCAAGATTACTGGGGCAATAACCAAGAC.